This is a list of T cell receptor beta chains from one sample in a study of technical replicates of blood from four donors. The table came from immunoSEQ multiplex PCR; TCRdb's copy has only in-frame clones and leaves some out. The table shows over 15,000 clones, with just over 85% occurring only once. Sequencing was done on a sample of PBMCs. These TCRs come from a human donor in good health. Each CDR3 is given with its conserved first and last residue. The D gene is left open where the match is weak. The listing skips clone size in some rows; elsewhere it reads once, few, many or a size class.

>TRBJ1-1|TRBV29-1|NA|NA
CSADITNTEAFF
TGCAGCGCGGACATAACGAACACTGAAGCTTTCTTT
>TRBJ2-2|TRBV4-2|NA|NA
CASSQARGGAGELFF
TGTGCCAGCAGCCAAGCGCGGGGCGGAGCCGGGGAGCTGTTTTTT
>TRBJ2-5|TRBV13|NA|TRBD1
CASSLVGQGQETQYF
TGTGCCAGCAGCTTAGTAGGACAGGGCCAAGAGACCCAGTACTTC
>TRBJ1-1|TRBV6-4|NA|TRBD1
CASSESDRGMNTEAFF
TGTGCCAGCAGTGAATCGGACAGGGGCATGAACACTGAAGCTTTCTTT
>TRBJ2-1|TRBV6-6|NA|NA
CASRLQGGPHNEQFF
TGTGCCAGCAGGTTACAGGGCGGCCCCCACAATGAGCAGTTCTTC
>TRBJ1-4|TRBV9|NA|TRBD1
CASSDDRGSEKLFF
TGTGCCAGCAGCGATGACAGGGGAAGTGAAAAACTGTTTTTT
>TRBJ1-2|TRBV6-1|NA|NA
CASSEGQYYGYTF
TGTGCCAGCAGTGAAGGGCAGTACTATGGCTACACCTTC
>TRBJ2-3|TRBV5-1|NA|NA
CASSLVSGVNTDTQYF
TGCGCCAGCAGCTTGGTTAGCGGAGTTAACACAGATACGCAGTATTTT
>TRBJ1-1|TRBV14|NA|NA
CASSPNSRGTEAFF
TGTGCCAGCAGCCCTAATTCCAGGGGCACTGAAGCTTTCTTT
>TRBJ2-7|TRBV7-2|NA|TRBD2
CASREPSGSKQYF
TGTGCCAGCAGGGAACCTAGCGGATCGAAGCAGTACTTC
>TRBJ2-7|TRBV11-3|NA|NA
CASSLDLGAPPFEQYF
TGTGCCAGCAGCTTAGATCTAGGGGCACCCCCCTTCGAGCAGTACTTC
>TRBJ1-3|TRBV7-9|NA|TRBD1
CASSKGQGGNTIYF
TGTGCCAGCAGCAAAGGACAGGGGGGAAACACCATATATTTT
>TRBJ2-7|TRBV7-8|NA|TRBD2
CASSLGLAETYEQYF
TGTGCCAGCAGCTTAGGACTAGCGGAGACCTACGAGCAGTACTTC
>TRBJ2-5|TRBV15|NA|TRBD2
CATSRELAGGRFRETQYF
TGTGCCACCAGCAGAGAGCTAGCGGGAGGGCGATTTCGGGAGACCCAGTACTTC
>TRBJ2-3|TRBV7-2|once|TRBD2
CASSSPSGSTDTQYF
TGTGCCAGCAGCTCTCCTAGCGGAAGCACAGATACGCAGTATTTT
>TRBJ2-7|TRBV29-1|NA|NA
CSVELGQKPVYEQYF
TGCAGCGTTGAATTAGGACAAAAGCCCGTATACGAGCAGTACTTC
>TRBJ1-1|TRBV27|once|NA
CASSPTPLGQFPLEAFF
TGTGCCAGCAGTCCGACACCCCTAGGACAGTTCCCTCTTGAAGCTTTCTTT